This paragraph reports one TCR beta chain. Its antigen is as yet unknown. At one end, the junction sequence differs from germline, possibly due to a read error. Samples came from axillary lymph nodes draining the breast cancer. The data belong to a study of breast tumors, draining lymph nodes, adjacent tissues. Study-wide results and caveats: That most tumor T cells come from lymph nodes remained unproven. Tumor repertoires ranked between lymph nodes and nontumor tissue in diversity, with V and J gene preferences. Most tumor T cells seemingly derive from lymph node, then expand in tumor. Tumor and nontumor repertoires were significantly more similar in luminal-like than in basal-like breast cancer.

CDR1 SGHAT and CDR2 FQNNGV come from the germline V gene. This CDR3 is built from 13 residues. Using its own MiXCR run on the multiplex PCR reads, TCRdb lists one record per CDR3 protein. The sample lists about 180,000 distinct CDR3 sequences, approximately 33% occurring once. The rearrangement uses TRBV11-2 and TRBJ1-1; 7 bases map to TRBD1. The specimen was axillary lymph node tissue. The receptor's source is a female donor with breast cancer. Some clones in this sample may be carry-over from other donors' samples. The CDR3 bases are TGTGCCAGCAGGTTAGTACAGGGGACTGAAGCTTTCTTT. Its translation: CASRLVQGTEAFF.